What follows describes a single T cell receptor beta chain. The antigen is undetermined. The sample originates from a study of T cell repertoires in ileal Crohn's disease. At the level of the study: Median disease duration was nearly eight years; roughly 35% smoked at surgery. Postoperative therapy was given to about half: some eleven thiopurines, 18 anti-TNF agents. General study points: Mucosal expansions were suggested to be mainly CD8 T cells. All patients with clonality above 26.8% had endoscopic recurrence.

Produced via immunoSEQ multiplex PCR; TCRdb's table is partial and in-frame only. The table lists about 15,000 clones, roughly 78% of them singletons, with approximately 17% in the top ten. The V segment lost 3 bases and the J segment 3 bases; nucleotides outside the gene matches: 12. CDR1 is ENHRY, CDR2 SYGVKD, per germline. The CDR3 extends over 18 amino acids. Sequenced material: ileal tissue. The TCR sequence derives from an adult with Crohn's disease. This rearrangement joins TRBV10-3 to TRBJ1-3, with 9 positions matching TRBD1. The CDR3 reads CAISDLPGQGRDGNTIYF. The CDR3, as DNA: TGTGCCATCAGTGACCTGCCGGGACAGGGTAGGGATGGAAACACCATATATTTT.